The 16 T cell receptor beta chains given below trace back to one sample, sequenced in a study of shared T cell receptors in the human thymus. Using immunoSEQ multiplex PCR, the repertoire was profiled, and TCRdb retains in-frame clones only, with some absent. In the table there are hundreds of thousands of clones, roughly 90% of which are singletons. The data were also submitted as part of a second study, on human thymus T cells.

Sample: thymocytes. The source is a boy younger than two with a congenital heart defect.

The chain employs TRBV5-8 and TRBJ1-1, with unresolved D. Germline assignment: CDR1 SGHTS and CDR2 YDEGEE. The V gene lost 7 bases and the J gene lost 0 bases, with 7 bases spanning the gap. This CDR3 spans 12 amino acids. CDR3: CASLQMNTEAFF. For the CDR3, the DNA is TGTGCCAGCCTCCAGATGAACACTGAAGCTTTCTTT.

The rearrangement links TRBV27 to TRBJ2-7; D may be TRBD1 (6 bases). CDR3 length: 16 amino acids. The germline V and J ends were trimmed by 3 bases and 7 bases, with 22 bases remaining between them. CDR1 and CDR2 from the germline V gene are MNHEY and SMNVEV (reference sequence). The chain's CDR3 is CASSFFTGHSPWEQYF. The CDR3 DNA sequence: TGTGCCAGCAGTTTTTTTACGGGACATAGCCCTTGGGAGCAGTACTTC.

This chain uses TRBV23-1 with TRBJ2-7, with a possible D match to TRBD1 (6 bases). TRBV23-1 is treated as an ORF (open reading frame) with a function not yet certain. CDR3 size: 20 residues. Trimming removed 0 bases from V and 0 bases from J, with 24 bases in between. The CDR3 loop is CASSQSSPGQKQEGSYEQYF. Here the CDR3 DNA reads TGCGCCAGCAGTCAATCTTCCCCCGGACAGAAACAAGAGGGCTCCTACGAGCAGTACTTC.

In its sample, this clone was seen once. The chain employs TRBV6-1 and TRBJ2-3; 10 positions agree with TRBD1. CDR3 length: 15 amino acids. V was pared by 6 bases and J by 3 bases, with 6 bases of the junction left unmatched. Germline V gene sequence: CDR1 MNHNS, CDR2 SASEGT. CDR3 sequence reads: CASRSGTGETDTQYF. As DNA, the CDR3 is TGTGCCAGCAGATCGGGGACAGGGGAGACAGATACGCAGTATTTT.

This clone was found once. The genes are TRBV14 and TRBJ2-3, with 7 bases lining up with TRBD2. The germline CDR1 and CDR2 sequences are SGHDN and FVKESK. This CDR3 spans 16 amino acids. The J segment lost 7 bases and the V segment lost 7 bases, leaving 17 bases of the junction unmatched. CDR3: CASTSMGSGLGHTQYF. In DNA form, the CDR3 reads TGTGCCAGCACCTCAATGGGTAGCGGGTTAGGACATACGCAGTATTTT.

This chain links TRBV27 with TRBJ2-1; D not resolved. The germline gives CDR1 MNHEY, CDR2 SMNVEV (reference sequence). The CDR3 length is 12 residues. The V gene lost 6 bases and the J gene lost 7 bases, with 10 bases spanning the gap. The CDR3 region is CASRSWLNEQFF. The CDR3 region has the DNA TGTGCCAGCAGGAGTTGGTTAAATGAGCAGTTCTTC.

This chain connects TRBV11-2 to TRBJ1-1; no definite D call. Per the germline V gene, CDR1 is SGHAT and CDR2 is FQNNGV. Trimming cost V 3 bases and J 0 bases, with 8 bases left between them. The CDR3 runs 14 residues. The CDR3 protein is CASSFPGLNTEAFF. For the CDR3, the DNA is TGTGCCAGCAGCTTTCCAGGTCTGAACACTGAAGCTTTCTTT.

The J gene is TRBJ2-5, the V gene TRBV5-5; 7 bases line up with TRBD1. Germline CDR1 SGHKS, CDR2 YYEKEE (reference sequence). CDR3 length: 15 amino acids. V lost 0 bases and J lost 7; bases outside the gene matches: 9. The CDR3 DNA reads TGTGCCAGCAGCTTGGCGACAGGGAGTAAAGTGACCCAGTACTTC. The encoded protein is CASSLATGSKVTQYF.

The CDR3 nucleotides read TGTGCCATCAGGGGGGACAGGGGGCTACGTGACTATGGCTACACCTTC. The encoded protein is CAIRGDRGLRDYGYTF. The chain is built from TRBV10-3 and TRBJ1-2; 12 bases line up with TRBD1. CDR1 is ENHRY and CDR2 is SYGVKD in the germline V gene. CDR3 length equals 16 residues. Trimming cost V 6 bases and J 3 bases; bases outside gene matches: 8.

The V and J genes are TRBV6-1 and TRBJ2-1, with 8 bases fitting TRBD2. Germline assignment: CDR1 MNHNS and CDR2 SASEGT. V lost 3 bases and J lost 4; bases outside the gene matches: 5. This CDR3 spans 15 amino acids. The CDR3 sequence is CASSDMAGGYNEQFF. The CDR3 region has the DNA TGTGCCAGCAGTGACATGGCGGGAGGTTACAATGAGCAGTTCTTC.

This chain links TRBV7-2 with TRBJ2-7; the D gene is possibly TRBD2 (5 bases). CDR1 is SGHTA, CDR2 FQGNSA, per germline. The CDR3 loop spans 13 amino acids. V was trimmed by 1 base and J by 6 bases, leaving 10 bases between them. The CDR3, as DNA: TGTGCCAGCAGCTTAGGTAGCGAAGGCGAGCAGTACTTC. Its protein product is CASSLGSEGEQYF. Filled out from reference TRBV7-2 and TRBJ2-7, the complete variable domain reads GAGVSQSPSNKVTEKGKDVELRCDPISGHTALYWYRQSLGQGLEFLIYFQGNSAPDKSGLPSDRFSAERTGGSVSTLTIQRTQQEDSAVYLCASSLGSEGEQYFGPGTRLTVT.

The V and J genes are TRBV4-2 and TRBJ2-4; tentative D call: TRBD2 (6 bases). Trimming removed 1 base at V and 4 bases at J, with 23 bases between. Germline V gene lookup returns CDR1 LGHNA and CDR2 YNFKEQ. The CDR3 has 19 amino acids. The CDR3 loop is CASSQGEEGGWLSKNIQYF. DNA for the CDR3: TGTGCCAGCAGCCAAGGGGAGGAGGGAGGCTGGTTATCTAAAAACATTCAGTACTTC.

J is TRBJ2-1 and V is TRBV5-6, with D possibly TRBD1 on 6 matching bases. The length of the CDR3 is 16 residues. V lost 4 bases to trimming and J lost 7 bases, with 21 bases between them. Germline CDR1 reads SGHDT; CDR2 reads YYEEEE. CDR3 coding DNA: TGTGCCAGCAGCATAACGTCAGGGGCTTTTAGGAATGAGCAGTTCTTC. Translating it yields CASSITSGAFRNEQFF.

The chain combines TRBV10-2 with TRBJ1-5, with a possible D match to TRBD1 (6 bases). This CDR3 spans 13 amino acids. CDR1 is WSHSY, CDR2 SAAADI, per germline. The CDR3 loop is CGTSDRKNQPQHF. The CDR3 coding sequence is TGCGGAACCTCCGACAGGAAAAATCAGCCCCAGCATTTT.

This rearrangement joins TRBV5-1 to TRBJ2-7, with 11 bases lining up with TRBD1. CDR1 and CDR2 from the germline V gene are SGHRS and YFSETQ. Trimming cost V 0 bases and J 4 bases; bases outside gene matches: 3. The CDR3 spans 15 residues. CDR3 nucleotide sequence: TGCGCCAGCAGCTTGGGGACAGGGGGCCTTTACGAGCAGTACTTC. Translating gives CASSLGTGGLYEQYF.

J is TRBJ1-2 and V is TRBV4-2; D gene ambiguous. The CDR3 is made up of 12 amino acids. Germline V gene sequence: CDR1 LGHNA, CDR2 YNFKEQ. V was pared by 5 bases and J by 10 bases, with 14 bases between. The CDR3 DNA reads TGTGCCAGCAGCTCCCCCGGGAAGGACTACACCTTC. It specifies CASSSPGKDYTF.